This T cell receptor (beta chain) was sequenced in a study of CD8+ T cells in alopecia areata. Reverse transcribed after extraction, RNA yielded cDNA as the sequencing template. Method: immunoSEQ multiplex PCR; TCRdb's copy keeps in-frame clones and lacks some. The sample has about 98,000 clones; 40% to 45% are singletons. CDR1 MNHEY and CDR2 SVGAGI come from the germline V gene. This CDR3 region has 15 residues. Trimming at V came to 6 bases and at J to 6 bases, leaving 8 bases not matched to a gene. The chain recombines TRBV6-5 with TRBJ2-7, with TRBD2 identical over 13 bases. The sample consisted of CD4+ T cells sorted from blood. The TCR was taken from a human donor with alopecia areata. CDR3 nucleotide sequence: TGTGCCAGCAGATATACACTAGCGGGGGGGCGCGAGCAGTACTTC. Its protein product is CASRYTLAGGREQYF.